The 29 T cell receptor beta chains in this list originate from one sample, sequenced in a study of CD8+ T cells in alopecia areata. Sequencing templates came from extracted RNA that was reverse transcribed into cDNA. Using immunoSEQ multiplex PCR, the repertoire was profiled, and TCRdb retains in-frame clones only, with some absent. The table has 150,000 or so clones, around 87% seen once. The material sequenced was CD8+ T cells sorted from blood, taken at week 0. The receptor source for this set is a human donor with alopecia areata.

The chain combines TRBV9 with TRBJ1-3, with D perhaps TRBD1 (6 bases). The ends were cut back, 4 bases at V and 4 bases at J, with 18 bases in the middle. CDR1 is SGDLS, CDR2 YYNGEE, per germline. The CDR3 covers 16 residues. In DNA, the CDR3 is TGTGCCAGCAGCCCGAGACAGGAGGGGCTCGGAAACACCATATATTTT. This translates into CASSPRQEGLGNTIYF.

The chain employs TRBV27 and TRBJ2-7; D unclear. The CDR3 is 12 residues long. Per the germline V gene, CDR1 is MNHEY and CDR2 is SMNVEV (reference sequence). V lost 8 bases, J lost 4 bases, and 12 bases lay in between. The CDR3 reads CASQKGKYEQYF. CDR3 nucleotide sequence: TGTGCCAGCCAAAAAGGCAAGTACGAGCAGTACTTC.

A word on this clone: The same CDR3 arises from other DNA sequences in this sample as well. J is TRBJ2-7 and V is TRBV9; D is ambiguous. V lost 0 bases and J lost 2, with 12 bases in between. Germline V gives CDR1 SGDLS, CDR2 YYNGEE. The CDR3 runs 15 residues. The CDR3 DNA sequence: TGTGCCAGCAGCGTAGCTTCCGGGTCCCCCTACGAGCAGTACTTC. As protein: CASSVASGSPYEQYF.

The CDR3 reads CASSQDPVPSTNYGYTF. The CDR3 DNA is TGTGCCAGCAGCCAAGATCCCGTGCCTTCCACTAACTATGGCTACACCTTC. J is TRBJ1-2 and V is TRBV4-2; D is uncertain. The CDR3 is 17 amino acids. Germline values: CDR1 LGHNA, CDR2 YNFKEQ. Trimming removed 0 bases at V and 0 bases at J, with 14 bases between.

This clone showed up just a few times. CDR3 nucleotides: TGCAGCGTTGTTGGGCTGGACAGGTCGACCTACGAGCAGTACTTC. It yields the protein CSVVGLDRSTYEQYF. The rearrangement joins TRBV29-1 to TRBJ2-7, with 7 bases lining up with TRBD1. Germline V lookup: CDR1 SQVTM, CDR2 ANQGSEA. V lost 4 bases to trimming and J lost 2 bases; unmatched junction nucleotides: 11. This CDR3 is 15 amino acids long.

The chain is built from TRBV30 and TRBJ2-2; a possible D gene is TRBD2 (5 bases). Germline loops: CDR1 GTSNPN, CDR2 SVGIG (reference sequence). There are 12 residues in the CDR3. Trimming cost V 2 bases and J 5 bases, with 6 bases left between them. For the CDR3, the DNA is TGTGCCTGGAGTTCGGGGACCGGGGAGCTGTTTTTT. It specifies CAWSSGTGELFF. The full variable domain, rest sourced from reference TRBV30 and TRBJ2-2, is SQTIHQWPATLVQPVGSPLSLECTVEGTSNPNLYWYRQAAGRGLQLLFYSVGIGQISSEVPQNLSASRPQDRQFILSSKKLLLSDSGFYLCAWSSGTGELFFGEGSRLTVL.

V is TRBV7-8 and J is TRBJ2-7; 7 bases align to TRBD2. Germline V gene lookup returns CDR1 SGHVS and CDR2 FQNEAQ. Losses at the gene ends were 5 bases for V and 1 base for J; bases not matched to a gene: 8. CDR3 length: 15 residues. CDR3 sequence: CASSITSGASYEQYF. For the CDR3, the DNA is TGTGCCAGCAGCATCACCAGCGGGGCATCCTACGAGCAGTACTTC.

This chain connects TRBV6-5 to TRBJ1-2, with a weak D call TRBD1 (6 bases). Trimming stripped 11 bases from V and 3 bases from J, with 16 bases between. CDR3 length equals 13 residues. Germline V gene lookup returns CDR1 MNHEY and CDR2 SVGAGI. CDR3 DNA sequence: TGTGCCGCCGCGACGGGACAACACTATGGCTACACCTTC. Translating gives CAAATGQHYGYTF.

The V gene is TRBV29-1, the J gene TRBJ2-1; unclear D gene. The CDR3 length is 11 residues. The V and J ends lost 4 bases and 10 bases respectively, with 11 bases between them. Germline V lookup: CDR1 SQVTM, CDR2 ANQGSEA. The CDR3 nucleotides are TGCAGCGTTGTCACCATGTGGGAGCAGTTCTTC. It translates to CSVVTMWEQFF.

The chain couples TRBV19 to TRBJ1-2, with a weak D call TRBD1 (6 bases). Germline V gives CDR1 LNHDA, CDR2 SQIVND (reference sequence). The V end lost 9 bases, the J end lost 8 bases, and 16 bases lay between the germline ends. The CDR3 is 12 residues long. This CDR3 is CASSLGATGYTF. CDR3 bases: TGTGCCAGCTCGCTGGGGGCGACAGGCTACACCTTC. Filled out from reference TRBV19 and TRBJ1-2, the complete variable domain reads DGGITQSPKYLFRKEGQNVTLSCEQNLNHDAMYWYRQDPGQGLRLIYYSQIVNDFQKGDIAEGYSVSREKKESFPLTVTSAQKNPTAFYLCASSLGATGYTFGSGTRLTVV.

The chain carries TRBV6-7 and TRBJ1-1; D perhaps matches TRBD1 (5 bases). Being an ORF, TRBV6-7 has a function that is uncertain. V lost 5 bases to trimming and J lost 0 bases, with 13 bases between them. The CDR3 contains 15 residues. The CDR3 nucleotides are TGTGCCAGCAGTCCGCGGGGACCTATGAACACTGAAGCTTTCTTT. As protein: CASSPRGPMNTEAFF.

The genes are TRBV29-1 and TRBJ1-1; D is unclear. The CDR3 consists of 10 residues. Germline CDR1 SQVTM, CDR2 ANQGSEA. V lost 6 bases and J lost 3, with 5 bases in between. The CDR3 DNA is TGCAGCGTGGTAGACACTGAAGCTTTCTTT. Protein: CSVVDTEAFF.

The V gene is TRBV18, the J gene TRBJ1-1; tentatively, D is TRBD1 (5 bases). V shed 2 bases and J shed 3 bases, with 10 bases lying between them. The CDR3 is 14 amino acids. Germline V lookup: CDR1 KGHSH, CDR2 LQKENI. CDR3 in DNA: TGTGCCAGCTCACCATCGGGGGAGGACACTGAAGCTTTCTTT. It yields the protein CASSPSGEDTEAFF.

This clone was detected a few times. The chain links TRBV7-2 to TRBJ2-7, with D hard to call. Per the germline V gene, CDR1 is SGHTA and CDR2 is FQGNSA. The V gene lost 4 bases and the J gene lost 5 bases, with 9 bases spanning the gap. The CDR3 length is 12 residues. This CDR3 reads CASSSPGDEQYF. The CDR3 DNA is TGTGCCAGCAGCTCCCCCGGAGACGAGCAGTACTTC.

Of note for this clone: The CDR3 does not close with the conserved phenylalanine or tryptophan, likely indicating a read error. Because the CDR3's place on the DNA is in doubt, the DNA is left out and the CDR3 is given as listed by TCRdb. The chain links TRBV9 to TRBJ1-1. Germline V gene data show CDR1 as SGDLS and CDR2 as YYNGEE. The CDR3 spans 10 amino acids, including both terminal residues. The chain's CDR3 is CASSSDPGDL.

J is TRBJ2-7 and V is TRBV29-1, with D possibly called TRBD1 or TRBD2 (6 bases each). Germline V gene data show CDR1 as SQVTM and CDR2 as ANQGSEA. The CDR3 contains 13 residues. V lost 6 bases, J lost 4 bases, and 16 bases lay in between. The CDR3 reads CSVHLAGQYEQYF. In nucleotides, the CDR3 is TGCAGCGTCCATCTGGCGGGACAATACGAGCAGTACTTC.

V is TRBV6-5 and J is TRBJ1-2; a weak D match, TRBD1 (6 bases). The V end was cut by 5 bases, the J end by 6 bases, with 13 bases between. This CDR3 region has 13 residues. The germline V gene has CDR1 MNHEY and CDR2 SVGAGI. This CDR3 reads CASSHQGNDGYTF. In DNA, the CDR3 is TGTGCCAGCAGTCACCAGGGGAATGATGGCTACACCTTC.

The chain combines TRBV7-9 with TRBJ2-5; 7 nucleotides match TRBD1. The J segment lost 5 bases and the V segment lost 5 bases, leaving 8 bases of the junction unmatched. The CDR3 loop spans 14 amino acids. Germline values: CDR1 SEHNR, CDR2 FQNEAQ (reference sequence). The CDR3 here is CASSPDRARETQYF. For the CDR3, the DNA is TGTGCCAGCAGCCCAGACAGGGCCCGGGAGACCCAGTACTTC.

The gene calls are TRBV19 and TRBJ1-2; D gene unclear. Trimming removed 7 bases from V and 12 bases from J, with 6 bases in between. Germline values: CDR1 LNHDA, CDR2 SQIVND (reference sequence). The CDR3 runs 8 residues. CDR3: CASNGDTF. The CDR3 nucleotides are TGTGCCAGTAACGGGGACACCTTC.

This CDR3 is CASSEASVRLNTGELFF. The CDR3 bases are TGTGCCAGCAGTGAAGCGTCAGTCCGGCTCAACACCGGGGAGCTGTTTTTT. The J gene is TRBJ2-2, the V gene TRBV2; D not certain. Germline CDR1 reads SNHLY; CDR2 reads FYNNEI. V was shortened by 0 bases and J by 2 bases, with 13 bases between the two germline ends. This CDR3 spans 17 amino acids.

This rearrangement joins TRBV7-9 to TRBJ2-4, with 7 nucleotides matching TRBD1. CDR1 is SEHNR, CDR2 FQNEAQ, per germline (reference sequence). The CDR3 is made up of 14 amino acids. Losses at the gene ends were 5 bases for V and 11 bases for J; bases not matched to a gene: 12. CDR3 DNA sequence: TGTGCCAGCAGCGGACAGGACCGAAATCGAGTTCAGTACTTC. It specifies CASSGQDRNRVQYF.

The chain employs TRBV29-1 and TRBJ1-2, with 8 bases fitting TRBD1. CDR1 and CDR2 (germline): SQVTM, ANQGSEA. CDR3 length: 16 amino acids. The V and J ends lost 0 bases and 2 bases, in that order; junction bases with no gene match: 8. The CDR3 reads CSVEDVVRTGNYGYTF. For the CDR3, the DNA is TGCAGCGTTGAAGATGTGGTAAGGACAGGGAACTATGGCTACACCTTC.

The genes are TRBV27 and TRBJ1-2; the D is unclear. This CDR3 is built from 13 residues. CDR1 MNHEY and CDR2 SMNVEV come from the germline V gene (reference sequence). Trimming took off 6 bases at V and 11 bases at J, with 19 bases between the two ends. The CDR3 loop reads CASSSSWAPGYTF. Here the CDR3 DNA reads TGTGCCAGCAGCTCGTCCTGGGCTCCCGGGTACACCTTC.

The V and J genes are TRBV4-1 and TRBJ2-3; TRBD1 aligns across 9 bases. Germline V gene data show CDR1 as MGHRA and CDR2 as YSYEKL. The V and J ends lost 6 bases and 4 bases, in that order; junction bases with no gene match: 8. CDR3 length: 15 residues. The CDR3 region is CASRDDRGTADTQYF. The CDR3 DNA reads as TGCGCCAGCAGGGACGACAGGGGGACCGCAGATACGCAGTATTTT.

V and J are TRBV15 and TRBJ2-7, with D possibly matching TRBD1 (6 bases). This CDR3 has 13 amino acids. Germline lookup yields CDR1 LNHNV and CDR2 YYDKDF (reference sequence). V was clipped by 8 bases and J by 3 bases, with 14 bases between them. CDR3 nucleotides: TGTGCCACCGGAACAGGGCGGCTCTACGAGCAGTACTTC. Residues: CATGTGRLYEQYF.

This clone was counted a single time. This CDR3 is CASSIDKGTHNEQFF. CDR3 in DNA: TGTGCCAGTAGTATAGATAAAGGGACACACAATGAGCAGTTCTTC. The J gene is TRBJ2-1, the V gene TRBV19; a possible D gene is TRBD1 (6 bases). Per germline, CDR1 LNHDA and CDR2 SQIVND (reference sequence). Between the trimmed V and J ends, which lost 0 bases and 5 bases, there was a span of 11 bases. The CDR3 sequence is 15 residues long.

V usage is TRBV7-9 and J usage is TRBJ2-3; either TRBD1 or TRBD2 may supply D (5 bases each). Per the germline V gene, CDR1 is SEHNR and CDR2 is FQNEAQ (reference sequence). V lost 5 bases, J lost 5 bases, and 14 bases lay in between. The CDR3 is 14 residues long. The CDR3 loop reads CASSPSGLGDTQYF. In DNA form, the CDR3 reads TGTGCCAGCAGCCCTTCGGGGCTGGGAGATACGCAGTATTTT.

The rearrangement links TRBV14 to TRBJ2-1, with 12 positions matching TRBD2. Per the germline V gene, CDR1 is SGHDN and CDR2 is FVKESK. V dropped 4 bases and J dropped 0; count of bases not matched to a gene: 4. This CDR3 comprises 17 residues. CDR3 sequence (DNA): TGTGCCAGCAGCCCCGGACTAGCGGGAAGCTCCTACAATGAGCAGTTCTTC. It yields the protein CASSPGLAGSSYNEQFF.

The CDR3 loop reads CATYGRDREKKSSYEQYF. In DNA, the CDR3 is TGTGCCACCTACGGTAGGGACAGGGAGAAGAAGAGCTCCTACGAGCAGTACTTC. The rearrangement links TRBV7-8 to TRBJ2-7; 9 nucleotides line up with TRBD1. CDR1 is SGHVS, CDR2 FQNEAQ, per germline. The CDR3 sequence is 18 residues long. After removal of 10 bases from V and 0 bases from J, the junction contained 19 bases not matched to a gene.